This paragraph reports one T cell receptor beta chain. The data belong to a study of blood T cell repertoires in COVID-19. About the study: Sources were T cells, B-cell-depleted T cells, or PBMCs; the material itself was cDNA or gDNA.

Sequencing was performed with immunoSEQ multiplex PCR; in TCRdb, only in-frame clones are kept and a portion is missing. The sample carries roughly 190,000 clones, more than 70% recorded once. The CDR3 has 15 residues. Germline CDR1 KGHSH, CDR2 LQKENI. Trimming removed 2 bases from V and 7 bases from J; junction bases left unmatched: 5. The chain couples TRBV18 to TRBJ1-6; 7 nucleotides line up with TRBD1. Sequencing used peripheral blood. This sequence originates from a human donor in a cohort sampled during active COVID-19. The CDR3 spells CASSPTGERNSPLHF. CDR3 in DNA: TGTGCCAGCTCACCAACAGGGGAACGGAATTCACCCCTCCACTTT. Based on the CDR3 plus reference TRBV18 and TRBJ1-6, the full variable domain is NAGVMQNPRHLVRRRGQEARLRCSPMKGHSHVYWYRQLPEEGLKFMVYLQKENIIDESGMPKERFSAEFPKEGPSILRIQQVVRGDSAAYFCASSPTGERNSPLHFGNGTRLTVT.